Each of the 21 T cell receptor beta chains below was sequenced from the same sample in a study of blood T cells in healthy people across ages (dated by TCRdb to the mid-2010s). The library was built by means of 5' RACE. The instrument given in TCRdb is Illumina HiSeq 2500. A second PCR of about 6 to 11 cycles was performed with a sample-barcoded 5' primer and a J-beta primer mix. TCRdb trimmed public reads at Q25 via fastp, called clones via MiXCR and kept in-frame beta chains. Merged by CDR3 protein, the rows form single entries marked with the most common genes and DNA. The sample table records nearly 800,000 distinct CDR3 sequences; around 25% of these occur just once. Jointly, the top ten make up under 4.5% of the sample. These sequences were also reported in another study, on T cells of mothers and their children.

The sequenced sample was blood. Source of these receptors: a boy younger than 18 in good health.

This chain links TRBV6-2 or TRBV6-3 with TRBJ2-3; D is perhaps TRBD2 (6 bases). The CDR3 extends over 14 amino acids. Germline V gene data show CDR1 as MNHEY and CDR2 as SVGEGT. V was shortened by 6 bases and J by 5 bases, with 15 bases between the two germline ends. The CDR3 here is CASSRDGSGDTQYF. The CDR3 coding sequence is TGTGCCAGCAGCCGGGACGGGAGCGGAGATACGCAGTATTTT.

The CDR3 sequence: CASSVVGQETQYF. CDR3 DNA sequence: TGTGCCAGCAGCGTTGTCGGCCAAGAGACCCAGTACTTC. The chain has TRBV9 and TRBJ2-5; D unclear. Germline CDR1 is SGDLS and CDR2 is YYNGEE. V was cut by 2 bases and J by 1 base, with 6 bases left in between. This CDR3 contains 13 residues.

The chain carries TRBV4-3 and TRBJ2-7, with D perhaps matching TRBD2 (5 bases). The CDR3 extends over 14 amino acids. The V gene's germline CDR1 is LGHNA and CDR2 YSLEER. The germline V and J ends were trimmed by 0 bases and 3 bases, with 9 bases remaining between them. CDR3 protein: CASSQEDGVYEQYF. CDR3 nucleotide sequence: TGCGCCAGCAGCCAAGAGGACGGGGTCTACGAGCAGTACTTC.

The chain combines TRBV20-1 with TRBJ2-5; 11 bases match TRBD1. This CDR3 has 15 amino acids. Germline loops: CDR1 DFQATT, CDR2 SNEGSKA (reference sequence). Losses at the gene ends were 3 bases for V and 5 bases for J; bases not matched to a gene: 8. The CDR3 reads CSASPGQGVWETQYF. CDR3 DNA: TGCAGTGCTAGCCCGGGACAGGGGGTTTGGGAGACCCAGTACTTC.

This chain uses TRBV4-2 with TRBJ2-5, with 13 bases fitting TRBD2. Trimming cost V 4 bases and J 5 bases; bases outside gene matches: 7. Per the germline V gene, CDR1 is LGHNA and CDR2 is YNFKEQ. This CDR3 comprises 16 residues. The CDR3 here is CASSRTSGGAFETQYF. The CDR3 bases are TGTGCCAGCAGCCGTACTAGCGGGGGGGCCTTTGAGACCCAGTACTTC.

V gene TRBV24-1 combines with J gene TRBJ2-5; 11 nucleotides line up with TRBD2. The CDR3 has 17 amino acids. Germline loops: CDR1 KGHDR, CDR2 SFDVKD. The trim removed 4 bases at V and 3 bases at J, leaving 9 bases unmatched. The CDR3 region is CATSDPTSGGTKETQYF. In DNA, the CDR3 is TGTGCCACCAGTGACCCCACTAGCGGGGGCACAAAAGAGACCCAGTACTTC.

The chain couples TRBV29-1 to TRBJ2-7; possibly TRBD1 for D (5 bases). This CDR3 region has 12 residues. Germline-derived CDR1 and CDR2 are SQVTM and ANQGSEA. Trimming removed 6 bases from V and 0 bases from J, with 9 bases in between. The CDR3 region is CSVGHSSYEQYF. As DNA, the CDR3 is TGCAGCGTCGGACATTCCTCCTACGAGCAGTACTTC.

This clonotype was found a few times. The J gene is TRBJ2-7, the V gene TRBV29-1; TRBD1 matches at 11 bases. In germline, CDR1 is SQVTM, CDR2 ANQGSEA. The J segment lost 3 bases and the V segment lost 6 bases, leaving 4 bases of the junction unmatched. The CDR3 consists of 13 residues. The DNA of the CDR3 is TGCAGCGTCCTCGGGACAGGGGGCTACGAGCAGTACTTC. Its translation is CSVLGTGGYEQYF.

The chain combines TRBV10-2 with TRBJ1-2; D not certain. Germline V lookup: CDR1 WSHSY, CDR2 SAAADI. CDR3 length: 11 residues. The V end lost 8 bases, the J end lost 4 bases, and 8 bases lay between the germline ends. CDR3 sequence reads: CASGNSYGYTF. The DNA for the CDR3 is TGCGCCAGCGGGAATTCCTATGGCTACACCTTC.

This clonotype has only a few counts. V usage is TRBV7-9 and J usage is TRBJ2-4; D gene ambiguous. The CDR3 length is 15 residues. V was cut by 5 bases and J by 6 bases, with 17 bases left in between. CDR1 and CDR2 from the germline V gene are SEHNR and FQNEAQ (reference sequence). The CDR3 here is CASSAPSPGRNIQYF. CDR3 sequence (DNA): TGTGCCAGCAGCGCTCCCTCCCCGGGTCGAAACATTCAGTACTTC.

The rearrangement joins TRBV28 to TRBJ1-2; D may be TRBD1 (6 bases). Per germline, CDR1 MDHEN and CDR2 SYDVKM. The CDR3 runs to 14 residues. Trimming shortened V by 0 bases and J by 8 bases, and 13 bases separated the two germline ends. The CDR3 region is CASSLWVRGRGYTF. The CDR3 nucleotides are TGTGCCAGCAGTTTATGGGTCAGGGGCCGAGGCTACACCTTC.

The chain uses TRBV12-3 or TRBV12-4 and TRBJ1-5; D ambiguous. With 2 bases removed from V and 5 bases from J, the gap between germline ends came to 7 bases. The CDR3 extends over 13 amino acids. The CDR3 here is CASSLFSHQPQHF. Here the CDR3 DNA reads TGTGCCAGCAGTTTATTTAGTCATCAGCCCCAGCATTTT.

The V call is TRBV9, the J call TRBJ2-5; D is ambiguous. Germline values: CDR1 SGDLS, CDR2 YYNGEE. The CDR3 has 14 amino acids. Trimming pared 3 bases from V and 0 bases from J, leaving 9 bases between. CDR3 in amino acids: CASSAGANQETQYF. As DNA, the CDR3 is TGTGCCAGCAGCGCCGGAGCCAACCAAGAGACCCAGTACTTC.

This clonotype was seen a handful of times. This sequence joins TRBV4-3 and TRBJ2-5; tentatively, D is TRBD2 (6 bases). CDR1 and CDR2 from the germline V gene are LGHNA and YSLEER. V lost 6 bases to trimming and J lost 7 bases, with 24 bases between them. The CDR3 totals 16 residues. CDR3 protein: CASSPRVSIGTGTQYF. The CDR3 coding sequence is TGCGCCAGCAGTCCAAGAGTATCAATTGGGACTGGGACCCAGTACTTC.

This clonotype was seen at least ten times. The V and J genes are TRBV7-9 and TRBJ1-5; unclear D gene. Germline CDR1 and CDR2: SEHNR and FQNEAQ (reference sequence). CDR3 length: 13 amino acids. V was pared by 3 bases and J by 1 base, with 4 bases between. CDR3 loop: CASSFDSNQPQHF. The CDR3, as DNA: TGTGCCAGCAGCTTTGACAGCAATCAGCCCCAGCATTTT.

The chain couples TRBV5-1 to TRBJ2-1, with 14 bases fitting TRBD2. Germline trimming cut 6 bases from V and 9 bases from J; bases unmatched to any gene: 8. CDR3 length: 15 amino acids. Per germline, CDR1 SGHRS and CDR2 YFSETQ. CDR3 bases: TGCGCCAGCACACGACTAGCGGGGGGGCTCGGTGAGCAGTTCTTC. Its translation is CASTRLAGGLGEQFF.

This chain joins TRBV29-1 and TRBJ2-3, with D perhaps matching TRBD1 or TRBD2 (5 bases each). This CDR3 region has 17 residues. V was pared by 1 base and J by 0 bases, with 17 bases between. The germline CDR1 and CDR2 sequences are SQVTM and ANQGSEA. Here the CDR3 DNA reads TGCAGCGTTGAAGGACGTAGAGGGGTGACTAGCACAGATACGCAGTATTTT. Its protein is CSVEGRRGVTSTDTQYF.

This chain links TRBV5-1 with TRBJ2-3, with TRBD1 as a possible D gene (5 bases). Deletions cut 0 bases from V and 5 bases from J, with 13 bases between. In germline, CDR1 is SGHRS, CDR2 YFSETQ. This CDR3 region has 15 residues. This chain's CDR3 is CASSLAPSRGDTQYF. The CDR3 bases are TGCGCCAGCAGCTTGGCGCCCAGTAGGGGAGATACGCAGTATTTT. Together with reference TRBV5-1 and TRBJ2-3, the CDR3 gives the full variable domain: KAGVTQTPRYLIKTRGQQVTLSCSPISGHRSVSWYQQTPGQGLQFLFEYFSETQRNKGNFPGRFSGRQFSNSRSEMNVSTLELGDSALYLCASSLAPSRGDTQYFGPGTRLTVL.

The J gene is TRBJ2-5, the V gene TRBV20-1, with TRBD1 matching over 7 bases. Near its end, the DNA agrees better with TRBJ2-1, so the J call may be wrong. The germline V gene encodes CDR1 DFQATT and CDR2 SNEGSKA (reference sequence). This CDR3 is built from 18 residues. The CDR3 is CSARRHRPWVRGQNEQFF. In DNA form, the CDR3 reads TGCAGTGCTAGACGTCACAGGCCTTGGGTGAGGGGGCAAAATGAGCAGTTCTTC.

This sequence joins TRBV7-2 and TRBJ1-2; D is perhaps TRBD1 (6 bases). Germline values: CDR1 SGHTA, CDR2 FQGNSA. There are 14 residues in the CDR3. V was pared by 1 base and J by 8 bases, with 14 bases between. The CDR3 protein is CASSLGGGGHGYTF. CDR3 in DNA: TGTGCCAGCAGCTTAGGCGGGGGGGGACACGGCTACACCTTC.

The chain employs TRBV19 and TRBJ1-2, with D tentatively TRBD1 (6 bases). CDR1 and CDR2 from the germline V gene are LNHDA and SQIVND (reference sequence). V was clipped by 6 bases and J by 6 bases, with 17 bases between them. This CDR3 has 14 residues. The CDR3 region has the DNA TGTGCCAGTAGAACGATGAAGGGGGGAAATGGCTACACCTTC. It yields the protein CASRTMKGGNGYTF.